This T cell receptor beta chain was profiled in a study of shared clonotypes between healthy human individuals. At the level of the study: CD4 naive and CD4 memory each took three plates per donor, while CD8 naive took two and CD8 memory one.

Concerning this clone itself: Its antigen is as yet unknown.

Study-level points and caveats: The sharing of about 5.3% of naive CD4 clonotypes was seen across a handful of donors. Clonotype sharing among donors, it was expected, would be affected by sequencing depth.

In the authors' workflow: As immunoSEQ supplied junction-only sequences (without quality scores), filtering differed. The data were produced by immunoSEQ multiplex PCR, yet TCRdb's version contains in-frame clones alone and is incomplete. D and trimming come from the DNA, and the V and J calls and clone size come from that table. This sample has around 2,000,000 clones; roughly 94% occur once, and the top ten carry 0.13%. The CDR3 consists of 13 residues. V was cut by 8 bases and J by 0 bases, with 9 bases left in between. Per the germline V gene, CDR1 is MNHNS and CDR2 is SASEGT. The sequence came from a man aged 18 to 30 in good health. Sequencing was done on a sample of naive CD4+ T cells sorted from blood. The subset: CD45RA+ positively selected. The rearrangement joins TRBV6-1 to TRBJ2-3; D is unresolved. The chain's CDR3 is CASGSRSTDTQYF. The DNA for the CDR3 is TGTGCCAGCGGGTCGAGGAGCACAGATACGCAGTATTTT.